Detailed here is one T cell receptor beta chain. Antigen unknown. These data belong to a study of blood T cell dynamics during melanoma immunotherapy. The data were produced by immunoSEQ multiplex PCR, yet TCRdb's version contains in-frame clones alone and is incomplete. The data contain around 10,000 clones, roughly 85% of them singletons. Sample time point: pre-treatment baseline. Response was assessed by RECIST 1.1 at 12 weeks, except a couple of rapid progressors. Prior systemic cancer therapy, immunosuppressant use and other active malignancies excluded patients. Whole-study results and caveats: It remained unknown if the driving T cell clones were melanoma-specific.

The CDR3 loop spans 13 amino acids. The V gene lost 6 bases and the J gene lost 8 bases, with 16 bases spanning the gap. The germline V gene encodes CDR1 WSHSY and CDR2 SAAADI. The origin of this receptor is a human donor with melanoma. The sequenced sample was blood, obtained from a patient treated with checkpoint blockade. The genes are TRBV10-2 and TRBJ1-1; tentatively, D is TRBD1 (6 bases). CDR3 sequence (DNA): TGCGCCAGCAGGGACCAGGGGCGGCGCGAAGCTTTCTTT. Protein product: CASRDQGRREAFF.